The T cell receptor beta chain under discussion was sequenced for a study of T cells after yellow fever vaccination. MiXCR, run by TCRdb on the 5' RACE reads, gives a single entry per CDR3 protein. The sample has about 120,000 distinct CDR3 sequences, about 8.2% seen once. General study points: One caveat is that FACS-sorted repertoires could contain abundant clonotypes contaminating from the bulk population.

Germline V gene sequence: CDR1 MNHEY, CDR2 SVGAGI. The V end was cut by 0 bases, the J end by 1 base, with 13 bases between. This CDR3 comprises 16 residues. This clonotype was seen at least ten times. What it recognizes is unknown. Sequenced material: CD8+ T cells sorted from PBMCs, taken on the day of the yellow fever booster vaccination. This clonotype was sampled from a man in his late teens or twenties who received the YFV17D yellow fever vaccine. This chain links TRBV6-5 with TRBJ2-7, with D possibly TRBD1 on 5 matching bases. The CDR3 DNA follows: TGTGCCAGCAGTTACTCGCCCAGGGTGGAATCCTACGAGCAGTACTTC. It translates to CASSYSPRVESYEQYF.